This paragraph reports one T cell receptor beta chain. Its specificity is unknown. This CDR3 spans 14 amino acids. Germline V gives CDR1 SGHTA, CDR2 FQGNSA. V was shortened by 3 bases and J by 5 bases, with 13 bases between the two germline ends. The data belong to a study of post-analysis software for immune sequencing data. Findings of the study overall: F-measure co-clustering was strong for batch-matched samples. For normalized Chao1 diversity, multiple sclerosis patients scored significantly lower than controls did. In patients, a few TRBV segments were more frequent than in controls, with TRBV5-6, TRBV5-1 and TRBV20-1 among them.

Unique molecular identifiers were carried by the TCR beta cDNA libraries. A single record per CDR3 protein comes from TCRdb applying MiXCR to the PCR reads. The sample has 750,000 to 950,000 distinct CDR3 sequences, approximately 53% seen once. The sequencing sample was made of blood. This TCR was recovered from a girl between 10 and 17 years old with multiple sclerosis. The rearrangement links TRBV7-2 to TRBJ2-5; D possibly corresponds to TRBD2 (5 bases). The DNA for the CDR3 is TGTGCCAGCAGCTTGATGCGGGCGCAGGAGACCCAGTACTTC. This encodes CASSLMRAQETQYF.